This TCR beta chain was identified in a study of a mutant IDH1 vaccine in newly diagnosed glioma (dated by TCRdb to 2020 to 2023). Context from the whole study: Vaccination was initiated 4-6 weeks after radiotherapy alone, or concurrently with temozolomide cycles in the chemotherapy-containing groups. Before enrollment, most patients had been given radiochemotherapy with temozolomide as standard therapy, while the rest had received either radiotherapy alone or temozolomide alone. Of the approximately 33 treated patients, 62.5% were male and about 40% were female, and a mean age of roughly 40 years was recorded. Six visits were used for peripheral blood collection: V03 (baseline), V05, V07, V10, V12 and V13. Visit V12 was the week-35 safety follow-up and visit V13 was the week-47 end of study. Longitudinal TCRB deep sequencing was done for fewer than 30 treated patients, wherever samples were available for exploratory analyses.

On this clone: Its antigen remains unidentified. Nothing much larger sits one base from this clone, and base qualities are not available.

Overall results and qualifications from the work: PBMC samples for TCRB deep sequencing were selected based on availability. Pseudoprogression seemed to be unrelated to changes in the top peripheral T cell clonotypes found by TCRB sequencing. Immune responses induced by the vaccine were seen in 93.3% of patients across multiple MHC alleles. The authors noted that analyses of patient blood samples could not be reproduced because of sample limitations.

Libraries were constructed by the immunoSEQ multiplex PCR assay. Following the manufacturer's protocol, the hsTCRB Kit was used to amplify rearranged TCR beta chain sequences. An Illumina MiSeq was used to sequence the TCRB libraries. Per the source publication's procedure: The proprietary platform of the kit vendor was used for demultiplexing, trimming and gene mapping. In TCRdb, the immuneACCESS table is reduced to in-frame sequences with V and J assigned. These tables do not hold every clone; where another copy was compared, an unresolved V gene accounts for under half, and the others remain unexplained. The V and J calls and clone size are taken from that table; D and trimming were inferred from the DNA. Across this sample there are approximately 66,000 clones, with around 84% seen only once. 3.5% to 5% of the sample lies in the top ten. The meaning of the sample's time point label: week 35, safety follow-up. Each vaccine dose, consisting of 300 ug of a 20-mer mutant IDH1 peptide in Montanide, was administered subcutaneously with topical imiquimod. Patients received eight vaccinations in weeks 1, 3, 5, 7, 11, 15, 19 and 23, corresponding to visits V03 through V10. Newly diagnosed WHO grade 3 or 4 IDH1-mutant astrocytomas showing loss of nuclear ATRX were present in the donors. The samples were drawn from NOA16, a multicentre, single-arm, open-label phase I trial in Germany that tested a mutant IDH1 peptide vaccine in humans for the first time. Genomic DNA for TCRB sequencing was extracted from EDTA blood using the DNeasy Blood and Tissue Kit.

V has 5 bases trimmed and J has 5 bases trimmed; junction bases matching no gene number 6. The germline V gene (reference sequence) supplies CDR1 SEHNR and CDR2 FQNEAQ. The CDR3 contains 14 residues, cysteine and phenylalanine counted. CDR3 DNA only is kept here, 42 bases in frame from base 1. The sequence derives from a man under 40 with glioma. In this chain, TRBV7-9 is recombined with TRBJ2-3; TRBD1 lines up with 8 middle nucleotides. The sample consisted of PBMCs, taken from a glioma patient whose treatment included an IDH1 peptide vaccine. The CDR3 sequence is CASSPRTGLDTQYF. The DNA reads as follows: TGTGCCAGCAGCCCTAGGACAGGGTTAGATACGCAGTATTTT.